The sequence of this T cell receptor beta chain was determined in a study of T cells after yellow fever vaccination (dated by TCRdb to between 2017 and 2020). Turning to the overall study: Libraries from fractions with low cell numbers were prepared with the SMART-Seq v4 Ultra Low Input RNA kit. Bulk TCR alpha and beta repertoires were sequenced longitudinally to track T-cell clones before and after primary and booster YFV17D yellow fever vaccination. Blood was drawn at multiple timepoints before and after primary and secondary immunization, with bulk PBMC replicates and cell subsets isolated. Two healthy male donors made up the cohort, one aged 18 to 30 years and the other aged 30 to 40 years.

From its cysteine to its phenylalanine, the CDR3 spans 17 amino acids. The sequence is cut down to CDR3 DNA, 51 bases in frame from base 1. At the junction V is shortened by 4 bases and J by 2 bases; bases outside the gene matches: 13. CDR1 and CDR2, per the germline V gene, are SGHRS and YFSETQ. The label giving this sample's treatment or condition can be read as: live attenuated yellow fever vaccine strain. At each blood-draw timepoint, two biological replicates of bulk PBMCs were collected. A standard Ficoll-Paque protocol was used to isolate PBMCs from peripheral blood. TriZol was used to extract RNA from bulk PBMCs, from CD4 and CD8 fractions, and from dextramer-positive and dextramer-negative fractions. In the case of this clonotype: Its antigen remains unidentified. Base qualities are not provided; no much larger clone lies one nucleotide away.

Synthesis of TCR cDNA relied on 5'RACE template switching, a step that introduced a universal primer site along with unique molecular identifiers. Priming of cDNA synthesis was performed from both the TCR alpha and TCR beta constant segments. Library amplification involved two PCR steps, and the second step added sample barcodes and sequencing adapters. Sequencing of the libraries was done on either Illumina HiSeq 2500 (2x100 bp) or NovaSeq (2x150 bp). As for how the authors treated the data: MIGEC handled demultiplexing of reads and collapsing into UMI consensus sequences, while MiXCR performed V(D)J alignment. Using edgeR on replicate PBMC samples, clonotypes were called vaccine-responding if FDR was below 0.01 and the log2 fold change was above 5 up to day 15. Bulk clonotypes were assigned CD4 or CD8 identity according to which sequenced CD4 or CD8 repertoire held them at higher abundance. TCRdb reanalyzed the raw reads on its own, using fastp at Q25 for trimming and MiXCR for clone calling, and kept in-frame beta chains. Every distinct CDR3 protein forms one entry, paired with its most common genes and DNA. The V and J calls follow TCRdb's processing rather than the paper's. Counted in this sample were some 500,000 distinct CDR3 sequences; roughly 13% of them appeared once. The ten top clones hold around 15% of the sample.

What the research found in general, with its limitations: A small share of clonotypes occurred in both CD4 and CD8 compartments, likely arising from convergent recombination. Most clones expanded after primary vaccination (almost 98% of CD4 and around 88% of CD8) were re-detected after the booster, suggesting that broad memory maintenance occurred. Because the study included only a couple of donors, the extent to which the findings can be generalized is limited. FACS-sorted repertoires could contain abundant contaminating clonotypes from the bulk population, so computational filtering was required. Compared with the primary T-cell response, the secondary T-cell response was weaker but faster, peaking on day 5 rather than day 15.

Rearrangement joined TRBV5-1 to TRBJ2-7, with TRBD1 identical over 9 junction bases. The source was PBMCs, collected on the day of the yellow fever booster vaccination. This TCR derives from a man aged 30 to 45 who received the YFV17D yellow fever vaccine. The CDR3 region: CASSEGTGSVVAYEQYF. At the DNA level, the sequence is TGCGCCAGCAGCGAAGGGACAGGGTCGGTAGTCGCCTACGAGCAGTACTTC. Outside the CDR3, residues come from the reference TRBV5-1 and TRBJ2-7 proteins, so the full variable domain is: KAGVTQTPRYLIKTRGQQVTLSCSPISGHRSVSWYQQTPGQGLQFLFEYFSETQRNKGNFPGRFSGRQFSNSRSEMNVSTLELGDSALYLCASSEGTGSVVAYEQYFGPGTRLTVT.